Below, 32 T cell receptor beta chains from the same sample are listed, as sequenced in a study of blood T cell repertoires in COVID-19. Assay used: immunoSEQ multiplex PCR; TCRdb lists only in-frame clones, some missing. The sample includes some 90,000 clones, roughly 80% of them seen just once. Sequences were obtained from peripheral blood. These receptors came from a human donor in a cohort sampled during active COVID-19.

With regard to this clone: At one end the junction does not follow the germline gene, possibly because of a read error. The chain carries TRBV3-1 (or the pseudogene TRBV3-2) and TRBJ2-7; 8 positions match TRBD2. The length of the CDR3 is 14 residues. CDR1 is LGHDT, CDR2 YNNKEL, per germline (reference sequence). Here the CDR3 DNA reads TGTGCCAGCACCCAAACTAGCGGCTCCTACGAGCAGTACTTC. Protein product: CASTQTSGSYEQYF.

The chain couples TRBV5-1 to TRBJ2-7, with 7 bases that match TRBD2. V trimming: 6 bases; J trimming: 6 bases; junction bases outside the gene matches: 12. The CDR3 is 14 amino acids. From germline, CDR1 is SGHRS and CDR2 YFSETQ. CDR3 nucleotide sequence: TGCGCCAGCAAAGTTGCTAGCGGACCTCTCGAGCAGTACTTC. Its protein is CASKVASGPLEQYF.

This clone has a handful of counts. This sequence joins TRBV16 and TRBJ2-7, with D possibly being TRBD1 (6 bases). The CDR3 covers 14 residues. The germline CDR1 and CDR2 sequences are KGHSY and FQNENV. Trimming stripped 3 bases from V and 2 bases from J, with 11 bases between. CDR3 in DNA: TGTGCCAGCAGCCACTCTGGACAGCCCTACGAGCAGTACTTC. Translation: CASSHSGQPYEQYF.

The chain recombines TRBV5-4 with TRBJ2-7; D is perhaps TRBD2 (5 bases). Between the trimmed V and J ends, which lost 4 bases and 2 bases, there was a span of 13 bases. This CDR3 region has 14 residues. Germline V gives CDR1 SGHNT, CDR2 YYREEE (reference sequence). The CDR3 DNA is TGTGCCAGCAGCCCCTTGACTACTACCTACGAGCAGTACTTC. Amino acid sequence: CASSPLTTTYEQYF. Together with reference TRBV5-4 and TRBJ2-7, the CDR3 gives the full variable domain: ETGVTQSPTHLIKTRGQQVTLRCSSQSGHNTVSWYQQALGQGPQFIFQYYREEENGRGNFPPRFSGLQFPNYSSELNVNALELDDSALYLCASSPLTTTYEQYFGPGTRLTVT.

The V and J genes are TRBV19 and TRBJ1-2; the D is unclear. With 8 bases removed from V and 8 bases from J, the gap between germline ends came to 18 bases. This CDR3 has 13 amino acids. Germline V lookup: CDR1 LNHDA, CDR2 SQIVND (reference sequence). The CDR3 bases are TGTGCCAGTGCTAACCGAGAGGTTTGGGGCTACACCTTC. Its translation: CASANREVWGYTF.

This chain connects TRBV24-1 to TRBJ2-2, with TRBD1 matching 7 bases. V dropped 7 bases and J dropped 1; count of bases not matched to a gene: 2. CDR1 KGHDR and CDR2 SFDVKD come from the germline V gene. CDR3 length: 14 amino acids. CDR3 amino acids: CATSGTVNTGELFF. In DNA, the CDR3 is TGTGCCACCAGCGGGACAGTGAACACCGGGGAGCTGTTTTTT.

This chain connects TRBV18 to TRBJ1-2; no firm D call. Trimming took 3 bases from V and 5 from J, leaving 10 bases between them. Germline V gene sequence: CDR1 KGHSH, CDR2 LQKENI. The CDR3 sequence is 13 residues long. The CDR3 protein is CASSPRSVYGYTF. The CDR3 nucleotides read TGTGCCAGCTCACCGAGGTCTGTTTATGGCTACACCTTC.

The V call is TRBV10-1, the J call TRBJ1-1, with 9 bases identical to TRBD1. The V and J ends lost 6 bases and 2 bases, in that order; junction bases with no gene match: 4. The germline CDR1 and CDR2 sequences are WNHNN and SYGVQD (reference sequence). The CDR3 consists of 14 residues. CDR3 sequence: CASSGGQGNTEAFF. The CDR3 DNA reads as TGCGCCAGCAGCGGGGGACAGGGCAACACTGAAGCTTTCTTT.

This clone appeared a few times. The chain combines TRBV6-5 with TRBJ1-6, with a tentative D call TRBD1 (5 bases). The CDR3 contains 13 residues. Germline values: CDR1 MNHEY, CDR2 SVGAGI. V lost 6 bases and J 7 bases, leaving 10 bases between the germline ends. CDR3 nucleotides: TGTGCCAGCAGCTCGGGGGGGAATTCACCCCTCCACTTT. This gives the protein CASSSGGNSPLHF.

This chain links TRBV6-1 with TRBJ1-1, with no clear D. The CDR3 covers 13 residues. Germline V gene lookup returns CDR1 MNHNS and CDR2 SASEGT. The germline V and J ends were trimmed by 2 bases and 6 bases, with 10 bases remaining between them. The CDR3 DNA reads TGTGCCAGCAGTGAACACCGAACGGCTGAAGCTTTCTTT. Protein product: CASSEHRTAEAFF.

The rearrangement joins TRBV7-2 to TRBJ1-1; the D gene is possibly TRBD1 (6 bases). V was shortened by 1 base and J by 7 bases, with 16 bases between the two germline ends. CDR3 length: 15 amino acids. Germline V gene sequence: CDR1 SGHTA, CDR2 FQGNSA. Here the CDR3 reads CASSLVRRGRGEAFF. CDR3 sequence (DNA): TGTGCCAGCAGCTTAGTGCGCAGGGGAAGGGGTGAAGCTTTCTTT.

This rearrangement joins TRBV5-6 to TRBJ1-4; 11 positions match TRBD1. This CDR3 comprises 14 residues. The V gene's germline CDR1 is SGHDT and CDR2 YYEEEE. Losses at the gene ends were 5 bases for V and 7 bases for J; bases not matched to a gene: 4. The CDR3 coding sequence is TGTGCCAGCAGGGGACAGGGGGGGAGTGAAAAACTGTTTTTT. Translated: CASRGQGGSEKLFF.

The table lists this clone with a few counts. The V call is TRBV28, the J call TRBJ2-7; 10 bases line up with TRBD2. J gave up 5 bases and V 5 bases, and 9 bases lay outside the gene matches. The germline V gene has CDR1 MDHEN and CDR2 SYDVKM. The CDR3 is 15 amino acids. CDR3: CASSIPGLANNEQYF. Here the CDR3 DNA reads TGTGCCAGCAGTATTCCGGGACTAGCGAATAACGAGCAGTACTTC.

V is TRBV2 and J is TRBJ2-2; 7 bases are a match to TRBD1. CDR1 SNHLY and CDR2 FYNNEI come from the germline V gene. The V and J ends lost 6 bases and 1 base, in that order; junction bases with no gene match: 5. The CDR3 length is 15 residues. This CDR3 is CASRTRTGNTGELFF. The CDR3, as DNA: TGTGCCAGCAGAACGAGGACAGGGAACACCGGGGAGCTGTTTTTT. Based on the CDR3 plus reference TRBV2 and TRBJ2-2, the full variable domain is EPEVTQTPSHQVTQMGQEVILRCVPISNHLYFYWYRQILGQKVEFLVSFYNNEISEKSEIFDDQFSVERPDGSNFTLKIRSTKLEDSAMYFCASRTRTGNTGELFFGEGSRLTVL.

The chain carries TRBV20-1 and TRBJ2-3; D remains ambiguous. CDR1 DFQATT and CDR2 SNEGSKA come from the germline V gene (reference sequence). V was pared by 3 bases and J by 0 bases, with 13 bases between. The CDR3 totals 15 residues. CDR3 DNA: TGCAGTGCTAGTCGCGGTCGGTTTAGCACAGATACGCAGTATTTT. This gives the protein CSASRGRFSTDTQYF.

V gene TRBV28 combines with J gene TRBJ2-5, with D possibly TRBD2 on 5 matching bases. V shed 3 bases and J shed 2 bases, with 10 bases lying between them. Germline CDR1 is MDHEN and CDR2 is SYDVKM. CDR3 length: 14 amino acids. The chain's CDR3 is CASSLGAGQETQYF. The DNA of the CDR3 is TGTGCCAGCAGTTTGGGAGCCGGTCAAGAGACCCAGTACTTC.

The V gene is TRBV28, the J gene TRBJ2-2; 7 nucleotides line up with TRBD1. Losses at the gene ends were 4 bases for V and 7 bases for J; bases not matched to a gene: 3. The germline gives CDR1 MDHEN, CDR2 SYDVKM. The length of the CDR3 is 13 residues. The CDR3 DNA sequence: TGTGCCAGCAGTTCACAGGGGTTCGGGGAGCTGTTTTTT. This codes for CASSSQGFGELFF.

CDR3 region: CASSLGVAGNSPLHF. CDR3 coding DNA: TGTGCCAGCAGCTTGGGGGTAGCGGGTAATTCACCCCTCCACTTT. The chain has TRBV5-5 and TRBJ1-6; D gene unclear. V lost 0 bases and J 6 bases, leaving 10 bases between the germline ends. CDR3 length equals 15 residues. Germline lookup yields CDR1 SGHKS and CDR2 YYEKEE (reference sequence).

This clone showed up just once. The rearrangement links TRBV28 to TRBJ2-1; 8 bases fit TRBD2. Germline trimming cut 6 bases from V and 0 bases from J; bases unmatched to any gene: 7. The germline gives CDR1 MDHEN, CDR2 SYDVKM. CDR3 length equals 16 residues. CDR3 amino acids: CASRVLSGSSYNEQFF. As DNA, the CDR3 is TGTGCCAGCAGGGTGCTGAGCGGGAGCTCCTACAATGAGCAGTTCTTC.

This clone is a singleton in its sample. The V call is TRBV27, the J call TRBJ1-5; 7 positions match TRBD1. Germline assignment: CDR1 MNHEY and CDR2 SMNVEV (reference sequence). Trimming at V came to 7 bases and at J to 4 bases, leaving 7 bases not matched to a gene. This CDR3 region has 14 residues. CDR3 protein: CASKQGGLNQPQHF. The CDR3 DNA reads TGTGCCAGCAAACAAGGGGGCCTAAATCAGCCCCAGCATTTT.

V gene TRBV3-1 (or the pseudogene TRBV3-2) combines with J gene TRBJ2-1, with D perhaps matching TRBD1 (6 bases). V lost 6 bases and J 3 bases, leaving 9 bases between the germline ends. The CDR3 sequence is 13 residues long. The germline V gene has CDR1 LGHDT and CDR2 YNNKEL (reference sequence). CDR3 protein: CASRGGLYNEQFF. The CDR3, as DNA: TGTGCCAGCAGAGGGGGTCTCTACAATGAGCAGTTCTTC.

This clone was seen a few times. The chain couples TRBV9 to TRBJ1-5; D not resolved. V gave up 4 bases and J gave up 7 bases, with 12 bases separating them. The CDR3 length is 13 residues. Germline V gene sequence: CDR1 SGDLS, CDR2 YYNGEE. CDR3 nucleotides: TGTGCCAGCAGCCTGGCAGGATGGCAGCCCCAGCATTTT. Amino acid sequence: CASSLAGWQPQHF.

This rearrangement joins TRBV7-3 to TRBJ1-1, with D perhaps TRBD1 (6 bases). Between the trimmed V and J ends, which lost 6 bases and 3 bases, there was a span of 11 bases. This CDR3 is built from 13 residues. CDR1 is SGHTA and CDR2 is FQGTGA in the germline V gene. This CDR3 is CASSPGGHTEAFF. The CDR3 region has the DNA TGTGCCAGCAGTCCGGGGGGGCACACTGAAGCTTTCTTT. The full variable domain, rest sourced from reference TRBV7-3 and TRBJ1-1, is GAGVSQTPSNKVTEKGKYVELRCDPISGHTALYWYRQSLGQGPEFLIYFQGTGAADDSGLPNDRFFAVRPEGSVSTLKIQRTERGDSAVYLCASSPGGHTEAFFGQGTRLTVV.

The chain employs TRBV28 and TRBJ2-6; D possibly corresponds to TRBD2 (5 bases). Germline CDR1 is MDHEN and CDR2 is SYDVKM. The germline V and J ends were trimmed by 7 bases and 12 bases, with 16 bases remaining between them. The CDR3 is made up of 13 amino acids. CDR3: CASTELDRGVLTF. The DNA of the CDR3 is TGTGCCAGCACCGAACTAGACCGGGGCGTCCTGACTTTC. The variable domain in full, with the rest retrieved from reference TRBV28 and TRBJ2-6, is DVKVTQSSRYLVKRTGEKVFLECVQDMDHENMFWYRQDPGLGLRLIYFSYDVKMKEKGDIPEGYSVSREKKERFSLILESASTNQTSMYLCASTELDRGVLTFGAGSRLTVL.

This chain links TRBV6-5 with TRBJ2-7; TRBD1 agrees at 9 bases. V lost 4 bases to trimming and J lost 3 bases; unmatched junction nucleotides: 7. The CDR3 contains 15 residues. Germline V gene sequence: CDR1 MNHEY, CDR2 SVGAGI. CDR3 sequence: CASSFSGTGLYEQYF. CDR3 coding DNA: TGTGCCAGCAGTTTCTCCGGGACAGGGCTCTACGAGCAGTACTTC.

This chain joins TRBV12-3 or TRBV12-4 and TRBJ1-1, with TRBD1 matching 9 bases. The length of the CDR3 is 13 residues. Trimming took 6 bases from V and 4 from J; bases not matched to a gene: 3. The CDR3 coding sequence is TGTGCCAGCAGACCGGGACAGGGCACTGAAGCTTTCTTT. This codes for CASRPGQGTEAFF.

In this sample, this clone is medium-sized. This chain connects TRBV29-1 to TRBJ2-7; 8 nucleotides align to TRBD1. Trimming removed 4 bases from V and 3 bases from J; junction bases left unmatched: 5. This CDR3 is 13 amino acids long. CDR1 SQVTM and CDR2 ANQGSEA come from the germline V gene. CDR3 region: CSVGGTGVYEQYF. The CDR3 DNA follows: TGCAGCGTTGGTGGGACAGGCGTCTACGAGCAGTACTTC.

The genes are TRBV5-4 and TRBJ2-7; a possible D gene is TRBD1 (5 bases). The CDR3 is made up of 14 amino acids. Germline CDR1 and CDR2: SGHNT and YYREEE (reference sequence). Trimming stripped 4 bases from V and 5 bases from J, with 16 bases between. DNA of the CDR3: TGTGCCAGCAGCCCCCTTACAGGAACCCACGAGCAGTACTTC. This encodes CASSPLTGTHEQYF.

The CDR3 DNA is TGTGCCAGCAGTCCTTGGGGGCGCACTGAAGCTTTCTTT. Translation gives CASSPWGRTEAFF. The rearrangement joins TRBV6-5 to TRBJ1-1; D is possibly TRBD1 (6 bases). Trimming cost V 5 bases and J 4 bases, with 11 bases left between them. The CDR3 loop spans 13 amino acids. CDR1 is MNHEY, CDR2 SVGAGI, per germline.

The chain uses TRBV19 and TRBJ2-6; 9 positions match TRBD1. The CDR3 is 19 residues long. CDR1 LNHDA and CDR2 SQIVND come from the germline V gene (reference sequence). V shed 7 bases and J 5 bases; nucleotides not matched to a gene: 18. The CDR3 reads CASTLTPGQGRVRANVLTF. The DNA for the CDR3 is TGTGCCAGTACCCTTACCCCCGGACAGGGGCGGGTGAGGGCCAACGTCCTGACTTTC. Looking up the rest from reference TRBV19 and TRBJ2-6 gives the full variable domain: DGGITQSPKYLFRKEGQNVTLSCEQNLNHDAMYWYRQDPGQGLRLIYYSQIVNDFQKGDIAEGYSVSREKKESFPLTVTSAQKNPTAFYLCASTLTPGQGRVRANVLTFGAGSRLTVL.

This rearrangement joins TRBV5-5 to TRBJ2-7; TRBD1 agrees at 7 bases. CDR3 size: 15 residues. With 4 bases clipped from V and 4 bases from J, the junction kept 11 bases outside the gene matches. Germline lookup yields CDR1 SGHKS and CDR2 YYEKEE (reference sequence). The CDR3 here is CASSLEGDSRYEQYF. In nucleotides, the CDR3 is TGTGCCAGCAGCCTAGAAGGGGACAGTCGGTACGAGCAGTACTTC.

This chain links TRBV28 with TRBJ2-7, with D possibly matching TRBD1 (7 bases). V was trimmed by 4 bases and J by 1 base, leaving 17 bases between them. CDR3 length: 16 residues. Germline CDR1 and CDR2: MDHEN and SYDVKM. CDR3 residues: CASSSRGTADSYEQYF. DNA of the CDR3: TGTGCCAGCAGTTCACGGGGGACAGCGGATTCCTACGAGCAGTACTTC. The whole variable domain, remainder taken from reference TRBV28 and TRBJ2-7, is DVKVTQSSRYLVKRTGEKVFLECVQDMDHENMFWYRQDPGLGLRLIYFSYDVKMKEKGDIPEGYSVSREKKERFSLILESASTNQTSMYLCASSSRGTADSYEQYFGPGTRLTVT.